The rows below give T cell receptor beta chains drawn from one sample of a study of CD8+ T cells in alopecia areata. Profiling relied on immunoSEQ multiplex PCR, and the TCRdb table lists in-frame clones only, not all of them. The table has about 97,000 clones, roughly two fifths seen once; the top ten hold 1% to 1.5%. Sequencing was carried out using CD4+ T cells sorted from blood. These receptors all stem from a human donor with alopecia areata. The CDR3 runs from the conserved cysteine through the conserved F or W. A D gene is named only where the DNA matches it firmly. Some rows have no size entry. The others give once, few or many, or a class for an expanded clone.

>-|TRBJ2-1|TRBV19|TRBD2
TGTGCCAGTAGTTTACTAGCGCCACCCTACAATGAGCAGTTCTTC
CASSLLAPPYNEQFF
>few|TRBJ2-5|TRBV20-1|-
TGCAGTGCTATAAGAGAGACCCAGTACTTC
CSAIRETQYF
>-|TRBJ2-1|TRBV30|TRBD1
TGTGCCTGGAGAGGGACAGCGGAGCAGTTCTTC
CAWRGTAEQFF
>few|TRBJ2-2|TRBV7-2|TRBD2
TGTGCCAGCAGCACCAGGGAGGGATGGAGCACCGGGGAGCTGTTTTTT
CASSTREGWSTGELFF
>-|TRBJ2-3|TRBV7-2|-
TGTGCCAGCAGCTTAGATGGAAGCACAGATACGCAGTATTTT
CASSLDGSTDTQYF
>-|TRBJ1-5|TRBV30|-
TGTGCCTGGAGTTTTGGTAATCAGCCCCAGCATTTT
CAWSFGNQPQHF
>-|TRBJ1-1|TRBV11-2|-
TGTGCCAGCAGCCGGGACACCCCAGGGAGCAACACTGAAGCTTTCTTT
CASSRDTPGSNTEAFF
>-|TRBJ2-4|TRBV9|-
TGTGCCAGCAGCGTAGAGGATTTAGGCATTCAGTACTTC
CASSVEDLGIQYF
>-|TRBJ1-2|TRBV30|-
TGTGCCTGGAGTACAACAGGACCCGGCGAATATGGCTACACCTTC
CAWSTTGPGEYGYTF
>few|TRBJ1-5|TRBV7-2|-
TGTGCCAGCAGCTTAGTCCGTTCAGGTCGGAGGCCCCAGCATTTT
CASSLVRSGRRPQHF
>few|TRBJ2-3|TRBV30|-
TGTGCCTGGAGCCGGGACCTTAGCACAGATACGCAGTATTTT
CAWSRDLSTDTQYF
>-|TRBJ2-5|TRBV30|-
TGTGCCTGGGTCCAGGGCGAGACCCAGTACTTC
CAWVQGETQYF
>-|TRBJ2-7|TRBV5-1|-
TGCGCCAGCAGCTTGGAGGCGAGGAGCTCCTACGAGCAGTACTTC
CASSLEARSSYEQYF
>few|TRBJ2-2|TRBV7-2|-
TGTGCCAGCAGCTTACCCCCCGCAGGGGAGCTGTTTTTT
CASSLPPAGELFF
>-|TRBJ2-5|TRBV5-1|-
TGCGCCAGCAGCCCAGGACAGCTCCAAGAGACCCAGTACTTC
CASSPGQLQETQYF
>once|TRBJ2-7|TRBV5-1|-
TGCGCCAGCAGCTTTTGGTCTTCAGAGGGCGAGCAGTACTTC
CASSFWSSEGEQYF
>few|TRBJ1-3|TRBV30|-
TGTGCCTGGGGTGGCGCTCTCTTTGGAAACACCATATATTTT
CAWGGALFGNTIYF
>-|TRBJ1-5|TRBV30|-
TGTGCCTGGGCCCCGTGGACAGTAAAAAATCAGCCCCAGCATTTT
CAWAPWTVKNQPQHF
>-|TRBJ2-2|TRBV5-6|-
TGTGCCAGCAGCCTCCGGACTTCAGGGTTCGTAAGCGGGGAGCTGTTTTTT
CASSLRTSGFVSGELFF
>few|TRBJ1-1|TRBV5-1|-
TGCGCCAGCAGCGGTATGGCAGGGCAGTCGAACACTGAAGCTTTCTTT
CASSGMAGQSNTEAFF
>-|TRBJ2-5|TRBV6-6|-
TGTGCCAGCAATCGGGCGTTTGAGACCCAGTACTTC
CASNRAFETQYF
>-|TRBJ2-7|TRBV6-5|TRBD2
TGTGCCAGCAGTCGGGGACTAGCGGACTACGAGCAGTACTTC
CASSRGLADYEQYF
>few|TRBJ1-1|TRBV29-1|TRBD1
TGCAGCGCAAAACAGGGGCGGACTGAAGCTTTCTTT
CSAKQGRTEAFF
>-|TRBJ2-5|TRBV29-1|-
TGCAGCTACCTGGTTGTCAGCTTTTGGGAGACCCAGTACTTC
CSYLVVSFWETQYF
>-|TRBJ2-1|TRBV25-1|TRBD1
TGTGCCAGCAGGCAGGGGGCGCGCAATGAGCAGTTCTTC
CASRQGARNEQFF